The 30 T cell receptor beta chains below all came from one sample that was sequenced in a study of control samples from healthy donors and cancer patients. Profiled with immunoSEQ multiplex PCR; TCRdb holds only in-frame clones, not every one. The sample has fewer than 85,000 clones, around nine tenths seen once. The sequenced material came from blood. These receptors came from a man over 45 in good health.

The CDR3 DNA reads TGTGCCTGGAGTCCCCGTACCGGGGAGCTGTTTTTT. It encodes CAWSPRTGELFF. The chain links TRBV30 to TRBJ2-2; D is unresolved. V was shortened by 2 bases and J by 5 bases, with 6 bases between the two germline ends. The CDR3 extends over 12 amino acids. The V gene's germline CDR1 is GTSNPN and CDR2 SVGIG (reference sequence).

This rearrangement joins TRBV3-1 (or the pseudogene TRBV3-2) to TRBJ1-2, with D hard to call. This CDR3 is built from 13 residues. V was cut by 1 base and J by 3 bases, with 6 bases left in between. Looked up from germline, CDR1 is LGHDT and CDR2 is YNNKEL (reference sequence). The CDR3, as DNA: TGTGCCAGCAGCCAAGCTCCTTACTATGGCTACACCTTC. Translating it yields CASSQAPYYGYTF.

V gene TRBV4-2 combines with J gene TRBJ2-1; 13 bases match TRBD2. Trimming took 3 bases from V and 2 from J; bases not matched to a gene: 4. The CDR3 sequence is 17 residues long. Germline loops: CDR1 LGHNA, CDR2 YNFKEQ. The CDR3: CASSQRLAGGPYNEQFF. In DNA form, the CDR3 reads TGTGCCAGCAGCCAGAGACTAGCGGGGGGCCCCTACAATGAGCAGTTCTTC.

The rearrangement links TRBV7-2 to TRBJ1-1; D gene uncertain. Trimming pared 5 bases from V and 0 bases from J, leaving 7 bases between. This CDR3 is 13 amino acids long. CDR1 and CDR2 (germline): SGHTA, FQGNSA. As DNA, the CDR3 is TGTGCCAGCAGCCCGAATATGAACACTGAAGCTTTCTTT. This encodes CASSPNMNTEAFF.

This rearrangement joins TRBV6-1 to TRBJ1-5; D is unclear. The ends were cut back, 1 base at V and 3 bases at J, with 13 bases in the middle. Looked up from germline, CDR1 is MNHNS and CDR2 is SASEGT. CDR3 length: 16 amino acids. In DNA form, the CDR3 reads TGTGCCAGCAGTGAAGATATCTGGGCGCCCAATCAGCCCCAGCATTTT. Translation gives CASSEDIWAPNQPQHF.

The J gene is TRBJ2-2, the V gene TRBV5-5; 8 bases match TRBD2. This CDR3 contains 17 residues. Trimming removed 4 bases from V and 2 bases from J; junction bases left unmatched: 10. Germline-derived CDR1 and CDR2 are SGHKS and YYEKEE (reference sequence). Written as DNA, the CDR3 is TGTGCCAGCAGCAACACCGGGGGGGACCGTAACACCGGGGAGCTGTTTTTT. Its protein product is CASSNTGGDRNTGELFF.

The sample holds one count of this clone. This rearrangement joins TRBV2 to TRBJ1-2; a possible D gene is TRBD1 (6 bases). Germline assignment: CDR1 SNHLY and CDR2 FYNNEI. V was cut by 3 bases and J by 10 bases, with 15 bases left in between. CDR3 length: 13 amino acids. The CDR3 spells CASSDYRVKDYTF. CDR3 sequence (DNA): TGTGCCAGCAGTGATTACAGGGTCAAAGACTACACCTTC.

This sequence joins TRBV29-1 and TRBJ1-1; 8 nucleotides agree with TRBD1. J was trimmed by 5 bases and V by 1 base; bases with no gene match: 6. The CDR3 totals 14 residues. CDR1 and CDR2 (germline): SQVTM, ANQGSEA. The CDR3 sequence is CSVEARQGRTEAFF. In DNA form, the CDR3 reads TGCAGCGTTGAAGCCCGACAGGGGAGGACTGAAGCTTTCTTT.

The rearrangement uses TRBV29-1 and TRBJ2-7; D remains unclear. This CDR3 has 11 amino acids. Trimming pared 4 bases from V and 2 bases from J, leaving 6 bases between. Germline loops: CDR1 SQVTM, CDR2 ANQGSEA. In DNA, the CDR3 is TGCAGCGTTGTTCTCGCCTACGAGCAGTACTTC. Its protein product is CSVVLAYEQYF.

CDR3 DNA sequence: TGTGCCAGCAGCCAAGCCGGGATGAATTCACCCCTCCACTTT. Its protein product is CASSQAGMNSPLHF. The gene calls are TRBV3-1 (or the pseudogene TRBV3-2) and TRBJ1-6; no firm D call. The length of the CDR3 is 14 residues. The V end was cut by 1 base, the J end by 7 bases, with 8 bases between. CDR1 LGHDT and CDR2 YNNKEL come from the germline V gene (reference sequence).

This sequence joins TRBV29-1 and TRBJ2-5; unclear D gene. Trimming took 5 bases from V and 2 from J, leaving 3 bases between them. The germline V gene encodes CDR1 SQVTM and CDR2 ANQGSEA. This CDR3 spans 10 amino acids. The CDR3 DNA follows: TGCAGCGTTTATCAAGAGACCCAGTACTTC. It codes for CSVYQETQYF.

This chain connects TRBV7-8 to TRBJ2-7; 9 bases fit TRBD1. Trimming at V came to 5 bases and at J to 7 bases, leaving 12 bases not matched to a gene. The CDR3 is 15 residues long. Germline values: CDR1 SGHVS, CDR2 FQNEAQ. CDR3 amino acids: CASSRGRTGEDEQYF. For the CDR3, the DNA is TGTGCCAGCAGCCGAGGCAGGACAGGGGAGGATGAGCAGTACTTC.

The chain joins TRBV12-3 or TRBV12-4 to TRBJ1-1; D is perhaps TRBD1 (5 bases). The CDR3 has 11 amino acids. Trimming stripped 4 bases from V and 7 bases from J, with 7 bases between. CDR3 residues: CASSSRGEAFF. DNA for the CDR3: TGTGCCAGCAGTTCAAGGGGTGAAGCTTTCTTT.

CDR3 amino acids: CASSLLGQGAAETQYF. CDR3 coding DNA: TGTGCCAGCAGTTTATTGGGACAGGGGGCGGCGGAGACCCAGTACTTC. The chain recombines TRBV27 with TRBJ2-5; 12 bases are a match to TRBD1. Germline lookup yields CDR1 MNHEY and CDR2 SMNVEV (reference sequence). V gave up 1 base and J gave up 5 bases; unmatched junction bases: 5. The CDR3 has 16 residues.

The chain uses TRBV4-1 and TRBJ2-3; D could derive from TRBD1 or TRBD2 (5 bases each). This CDR3 comprises 17 residues. Trimming took 4 bases from V and 1 from J, leaving 18 bases between them. Germline CDR1 reads MGHRA; CDR2 reads YSYEKL. The CDR3: CASSLPEGLGRTDTQYF. The CDR3 coding sequence is TGCGCCAGCAGCCTCCCTGAGGGGCTTGGTCGCACAGATACGCAGTATTTT.

The chain uses TRBV6-4 and TRBJ2-3; no clear D. This CDR3 spans 14 amino acids. Trimming removed 6 bases from V and 0 bases from J, with 10 bases in between. Germline loops: CDR1 MRHNA, CDR2 SNTAGT. The CDR3 region is CASSKGFSTDTQYF. Written as DNA, the CDR3 is TGTGCCAGCAGCAAGGGATTTAGCACAGATACGCAGTATTTT.

Only one count was recorded for this clone. The chain recombines TRBV2 with TRBJ1-4; tentatively, D is TRBD1 (5 bases). The V end was cut by 3 bases, the J end by 7 bases, with 12 bases between. Germline-derived CDR1 and CDR2 are SNHLY and FYNNEI. This CDR3 region has 14 residues. CDR3 DNA: TGTGCCAGCAGTGACGGGGCTTTGCCTGAAAAACTGTTTTTT. Its protein product is CASSDGALPEKLFF.

The chain carries TRBV11-2 and TRBJ2-1; D may match TRBD1 or TRBD2 (5 bases each). This CDR3 has 16 amino acids. The germline gives CDR1 SGHAT, CDR2 FQNNGV. Deletions cut 6 bases from V and 3 bases from J, with 18 bases between. The chain's CDR3 is CASSSITGTHYNEQFF. As DNA, the CDR3 is TGTGCCAGCAGTTCTATTACCGGGACCCACTACAATGAGCAGTTCTTC.

Note on this clone: The junction does not match germline at one end; this may be a read error. V usage is TRBV29-1 and J usage is TRBJ2-2, with TRBD2 identical over 10 bases. This CDR3 is 15 amino acids long. The germline V gene has CDR1 SQVTM and CDR2 ANQGSEA. This chain's CDR3 is CSVGTLAGAGGQLFF. In DNA form, the CDR3 reads TGCAGCGTTGGAACTCTAGCGGGGGCGGGCGGGCAGCTGTTTTTT.

A few counts support this clone. The chain recombines TRBV3-1 (or the pseudogene TRBV3-2) with TRBJ1-1, with unresolved D. The CDR3 totals 15 residues. Germline V CDR1 and CDR2: LGHDT, YNNKEL (reference sequence). V was cut by 0 bases and J by 0 bases, with 8 bases left in between. CDR3: CASSQDVYMNTEAFF. The CDR3 DNA sequence: TGTGCCAGCAGCCAAGACGTGTACATGAACACTGAAGCTTTCTTT.

The CDR3 nucleotides are TGTGCCAGCAGCGTAGGGCTAGGGTCCGAGCAGTACTTC. Protein product: CASSVGLGSEQYF. The V and J genes are TRBV9 and TRBJ2-7; no reliable D call. V lost 0 bases, J lost 6 bases, and 10 bases lay in between. This CDR3 region has 13 residues. CDR1 and CDR2 from the germline V gene are SGDLS and YYNGEE.

The rearrangement uses TRBV5-5 and TRBJ2-7, with unresolved D. V dropped 0 bases and J dropped 0 bases, with 7 bases sitting between them. In germline, CDR1 is SGHKS, CDR2 YYEKEE (reference sequence). The CDR3 sequence is 14 residues long. Here the CDR3 DNA reads TGTGCCAGCAGCTTGGCCAGCAGCTCCTACGAGCAGTACTTC. As protein: CASSLASSSYEQYF.

The chain recombines TRBV21-1 with TRBJ2-2. TRBV21-1 corresponds to a pseudogene. This CDR3 has 13 amino acids. The CDR3 DNA follows: TGTGCCAGCAGCGTAAGGAACACCGGGGAGCTGTTTTTT. Translated: CASSVRNTGELFF.

In its sample, this clone was seen once. The chain is built from TRBV10-3 and TRBJ1-1; D is perhaps TRBD1 (6 bases). Germline CDR1 is ENHRY and CDR2 is SYGVKD. The CDR3 extends over 14 amino acids. Trimming removed 3 bases at V and 4 bases at J, with 12 bases between. The CDR3 DNA follows: TGTGCCATCAGTGAACAGGGTGTTAGCACTGAAGCTTTCTTT. It specifies CAISEQGVSTEAFF.

The chain links TRBV5-1 to TRBJ2-5; possible D gene TRBD2, 6 bases. The CDR3 totals 14 residues. Per germline, CDR1 SGHRS and CDR2 YFSETQ. The V gene lost 4 bases and the J gene lost 5 bases, with 15 bases spanning the gap. The CDR3 sequence is CASSQGLVMETQYF. CDR3 nucleotides: TGCGCCAGCAGCCAGGGACTGGTAATGGAGACCCAGTACTTC.

The V call is TRBV10-1, the J call TRBJ2-3; no clear D. Between the trimmed V and J ends, which lost 0 bases and 0 bases, there was a span of 7 bases. Germline V lookup: CDR1 WNHNN, CDR2 SYGVQD (reference sequence). CDR3 length: 15 amino acids. For the CDR3, the DNA is TGCGCCAGCAGTGAGTCGTGTCTGAGCACAGATACGCAGTATTTT. Protein product: CASSESCLSTDTQYF.

The J gene is TRBJ1-1, the V gene TRBV6-5, with a weak D call TRBD1 (6 bases). This CDR3 has 15 amino acids. The V gene lost 3 bases and the J gene lost 3 bases, with 14 bases spanning the gap. The germline gives CDR1 MNHEY, CDR2 SVGAGI. CDR3 bases: TGTGCCAGCAGTTATACCGGGCGGGGGCACACTGAAGCTTTCTTT. Its protein is CASSYTGRGHTEAFF.

This clone has a handful of counts. This chain joins TRBV6-5 and TRBJ1-2; D not resolved. Per germline, CDR1 MNHEY and CDR2 SVGAGI. V was shortened by 0 bases and J by 4 bases, with 9 bases between the two germline ends. The CDR3 consists of 14 residues. The CDR3 is CASSYSKRSYGYTF. CDR3 sequence (DNA): TGTGCCAGCAGTTACTCGAAACGGAGCTATGGCTACACCTTC.

This clone was found a few times. This rearrangement joins TRBV5-1 to TRBJ2-1, with 11 bases lining up with TRBD2. CDR1 and CDR2 from the germline V gene are SGHRS and YFSETQ. J gave up 9 bases and V 5 bases, and 10 bases lay outside the gene matches. The CDR3 runs to 15 residues. CDR3 region: CASRSWLAGGGEQFF. CDR3 DNA sequence: TGCGCCAGCAGGTCTTGGCTAGCGGGGGGCGGTGAGCAGTTCTTC.

This rearrangement joins TRBV12-5 to TRBJ2-1; possible D gene TRBD1, 5 bases. The CDR3 is 15 amino acids. The V gene's germline CDR1 is LGHNT and CDR2 FRNRAP. With 0 bases removed from V and 6 bases from J, the gap between germline ends came to 12 bases. CDR3 in DNA: TGTGCTAGTGGTTTGGTAGCAGGGATCGTCAATGAGCAGTTCTTC. Translating gives CASGLVAGIVNEQFF.